Below, 9 T cell receptor beta chains from the same sample are listed, as sequenced in a study of human T cells and chemical hapten exposure. Time point of the sample: patch test 2, 6 weeks after DPC sensitization. Treatment given: therapeutic diphenylcyclopropenone sensitization with weekly scalp DPC. TCRdb used MiXCR to reprocess the RACE reads, holding one entry per CDR3 protein. Among 95,000 or so distinct CDR3 sequences listed, about an eighth were seen once. The sequences come from whole blood, collected in connection with sensitization to the hapten diphenylcyclopropenone (DPC). The origin of the receptors is a middle-aged woman with alopecia areata. Some clones in this sample may be carry-over from other donors' samples.

Ten or more counts support this clonotype. The chain recombines TRBV28 with TRBJ1-4; no firm D call. CDR3 size: 15 residues. In germline, CDR1 is MDHEN, CDR2 SYDVKM. Between the trimmed V and J ends, which lost 1 base and 6 bases, there was a span of 12 bases. The CDR3 here is CASSLYLAPYEKLFF. CDR3 nucleotides: TGTGCCAGCAGTTTATACCTGGCTCCCTATGAAAAACTGTTTTTT.

The rearrangement uses TRBV2 and TRBJ1-2; D not resolved. V lost 2 bases and J lost 4, with 5 bases in between. Per germline, CDR1 SNHLY and CDR2 FYNNEI. This CDR3 is 12 amino acids long. As DNA, the CDR3 is TGTGCCAGCAGTGAAATCAGCTATGGCTACACCTTC. Translated: CASSEISYGYTF.

The sample holds a few counts of this clonotype. V gene TRBV28 combines with J gene TRBJ2-6; TRBD1 might be the D (5 bases). The CDR3 is made up of 17 amino acids. Germline V CDR1 and CDR2: MDHEN, SYDVKM. V lost 5 bases and J lost 0, with 14 bases in between. The CDR3 protein is CASSRGVGRSGANVLTF. The CDR3 bases are TGTGCCAGCAGTCGTGGGGTGGGGCGCTCTGGGGCCAACGTCCTGACTTTC.

This clonotype was found many times. The chain couples TRBV11-2 to TRBJ2-1; 10 bases are shared with TRBD2. V trimming: 5 bases; J trimming: 6 bases; junction bases outside the gene matches: 7. The CDR3 length is 15 residues. Germline values: CDR1 SGHAT, CDR2 FQNNGV. The CDR3 loop is CASSKGLAEGNEQFF. CDR3 coding DNA: TGTGCCAGCAGCAAAGGACTAGCGGAGGGCAATGAGCAGTTCTTC.

This clonotype was observed a few times. This chain connects TRBV7-9 to TRBJ2-7; possible D gene TRBD1, 6 bases. CDR1 SEHNR and CDR2 FQNEAQ come from the germline V gene (reference sequence). V shed 3 bases and J shed 6 bases, with 18 bases lying between them. The CDR3 sequence is 15 residues long. The CDR3 bases are TGTGCCAGCAGCTTCCCCCGGACAGAAGTCCGCGAGCAGTACTTC. Protein product: CASSFPRTEVREQYF.

This clonotype was counted at least ten times. The chain links TRBV21-1 to TRBJ1-5. TRBV21-1 is given as a pseudogene. The CDR3 covers 16 residues. CDR3 DNA sequence: TGTGCCAGCAGCGCCAAGAGGGTGTATAGCAATCAGCCCCAGCATTTT. Translated: CASSAKRVYSNQPQHF.

With respect to this clonotype: A single base separates this from a much larger clone, so it may be a read error. This rearrangement joins TRBV27 to TRBJ1-1; D is unresolved. The germline V gene has CDR1 MNHEY and CDR2 SMNVEV (reference sequence). The CDR3 loop spans 14 amino acids. Trimming took off 5 bases at V and 1 base at J, with 11 bases between the two ends. CDR3 amino acids: CASSMRAENTEAFF. CDR3 bases: TGTGCCAGCAGTATGAGGGCGGAGAACACTGAAGCTTTCTTT.

V usage is TRBV29-1 and J usage is TRBJ2-5; tentative D call: TRBD2 (6 bases). V was trimmed by 7 bases and J by 5 bases, leaving 11 bases between them. The germline V gene has CDR1 SQVTM and CDR2 ANQGSEA. This CDR3 is 11 amino acids long. The CDR3 bases are TGCAGCGCCCCTGGGGGGGAGACCCAGTACTTC. Protein: CSAPGGETQYF.

At least ten counts were recorded for this clonotype. The chain uses TRBV6-6 and TRBJ1-4; 9 bases are a match to TRBD1. Germline V gene data show CDR1 as MNHNY and CDR2 as SVGAGI (reference sequence). V trimming: 6 bases; J trimming: 6 bases; junction bases outside the gene matches: 5. CDR3 size: 14 residues. The CDR3 DNA sequence: TGTGCCAGCAGAACCGGGACAGGGTATGAAAAACTGTTTTTT. Its protein is CASRTGTGYEKLFF.